The entry that follows covers one TCR beta chain sequence. Data came from immunoSEQ multiplex PCR; TCRdb stores just in-frame clones and leaves some out. The sample contains 60,000 or so clones, 90% of which appear only once. The source of the sample is a study of T cell changes during pregnancy in multiple sclerosis. The receptor comes from a female donor in good health, enrolled as a control in a pregnancy study. The sample here was peripheral blood, taken in the second trimester of pregnancy.

CDR3 sequence (DNA): TGTGCCAGCAGCCGACTCAAGGGGACATCCATGGATACGCAGTATTTT. Encoded protein: CASSRLKGTSMDTQYF. V is TRBV5-4 and J is TRBJ2-3, with a weak D call TRBD1 (6 bases). The CDR3 length is 16 residues. CDR1 is SGHNT, CDR2 YYREEE, per germline (reference sequence). Trimming cost V 4 bases and J 6 bases, with 21 bases left between them. The full variable domain, rest sourced from reference TRBV5-4 and TRBJ2-3, is ETGVTQSPTHLIKTRGQQVTLRCSSQSGHNTVSWYQQALGQGPQFIFQYYREEENGRGNFPPRFSGLQFPNYSSELNVNALELDDSALYLCASSRLKGTSMDTQYFGPGTRLTVL.